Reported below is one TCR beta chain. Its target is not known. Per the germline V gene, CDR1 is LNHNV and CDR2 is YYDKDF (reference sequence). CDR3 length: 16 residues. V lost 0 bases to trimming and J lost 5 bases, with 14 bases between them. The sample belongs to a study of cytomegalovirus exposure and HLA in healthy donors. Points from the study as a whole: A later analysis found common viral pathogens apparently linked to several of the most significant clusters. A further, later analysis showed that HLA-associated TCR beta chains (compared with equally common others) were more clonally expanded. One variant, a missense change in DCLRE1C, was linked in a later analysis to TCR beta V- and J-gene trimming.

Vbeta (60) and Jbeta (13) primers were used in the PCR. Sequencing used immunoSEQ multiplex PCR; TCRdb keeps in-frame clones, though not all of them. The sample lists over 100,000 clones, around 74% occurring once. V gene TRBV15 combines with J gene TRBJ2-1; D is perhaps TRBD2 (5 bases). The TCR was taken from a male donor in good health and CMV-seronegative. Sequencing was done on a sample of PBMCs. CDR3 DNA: TGTGCCACCAGCAGAGATCTGGGCGGGCGAAACAATGAGCAGTTCTTC. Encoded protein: CATSRDLGGRNNEQFF. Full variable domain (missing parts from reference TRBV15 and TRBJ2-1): DAMVIQNPRYQVTQFGKPVTLSCSQTLNHNVMYWYQQKSSQAPKLLFHYYDKDFNNEADTPDNFQSRRPNTSFCFLDIRSPGLGDTAMYLCATSRDLGGRNNEQFFGPGTRLTVL.